These 18 T cell receptor beta chains originate from one sample sequenced in a study of radiotherapy plus CTLA-4 blockade in lung cancer (dated by TCRdb to 2017 to 2018). Library prep was done by the immunoSEQ multiplex PCR assay. As stored in TCRdb, this immuneACCESS dataset retains in-frame rearrangements with V and J assigned. A fraction of the clones does not appear; measured against another copy, unresolved V genes explain less than half of the discrepancy, and the remainder lacks a known reason. The sample includes under 55,000 clones, with about 81% observed a single time. The ten largest clones represent approximately 3.5% of the sample. This sample comprised peripheral blood, obtained from a patient treated with radiotherapy plus ipilimumab. These receptor sequences come from a human donor with non-small cell lung cancer who had stable disease on radiotherapy plus ipilimumab.

Notes on this clone: Relative to the germline gene, one junction end is altered; a read error may explain this. The rearrangement uses TRBV5-6 and TRBJ1-5, with 10 bases fitting TRBD1. Per germline, CDR1 SGHDT and CDR2 YYEEEE. The length of the CDR3 is 18 residues. The CDR3 here is CASSLGGQGIFSSQPQHF. CDR3 in DNA: TGTGCCAGCAGCTTGGGGGGACAGGGGATCTTTAGCAGTCAGCCCCAGCATTTT.

This clone was detected once. The V call is TRBV5-1, the J call TRBJ2-7, with D possibly matching TRBD2 (6 bases). Germline CDR1 SGHRS, CDR2 YFSETQ. The CDR3 sequence is 15 residues long. V dropped 0 bases and J dropped 3 bases, with 13 bases sitting between them. CDR3: CASSLATGEVYEQYF. The CDR3 nucleotides are TGCGCCAGCAGCTTGGCCACGGGAGAGGTCTACGAGCAGTACTTC.

The gene calls are TRBV6-5 and TRBJ1-2, with 9 bases that match TRBD1. The germline gives CDR1 MNHEY, CDR2 SVGAGI. The CDR3 spans 16 residues. V lost 0 bases and J lost 4; bases outside the gene matches: 6. CDR3 bases: TGTGCCAGCAGTTACTCGCGAACAGGGGGCGGCTATGGCTACACCTTC. Translating it yields CASSYSRTGGGYGYTF.

The chain carries TRBV27 and TRBJ2-3, with 7 bases identical to TRBD2. J lost 4 bases, V lost 3 bases, and 10 bases had no gene match. Germline-derived CDR1 and CDR2 are MNHEY and SMNVEV (reference sequence). The CDR3 covers 16 residues. The CDR3 region is CASSFHAASGSDTQYF. Written as DNA, the CDR3 is TGTGCCAGCAGTTTCCACGCGGCTAGCGGATCAGATACGCAGTATTTT.

This chain links TRBV11-2 with TRBJ2-2, with a tentative D call TRBD1 (8 bases). The V gene lost 4 bases and the J gene lost 8 bases, with 17 bases spanning the gap. Germline V gene lookup returns CDR1 SGHAT and CDR2 FQNNGV. This CDR3 is built from 15 residues. Written as DNA, the CDR3 is TGTGCCAGCAGCTGGAAGACAGGGGAGGGAGGGGAGCTGTTTTTT. Translation gives CASSWKTGEGGELFF.

The rearrangement joins TRBV5-8 to TRBJ2-5; no clear D. This CDR3 spans 13 amino acids. V lost 6 bases and J 9 bases, leaving 18 bases between the germline ends. CDR1 is SGHTS and CDR2 is YDEGEE in the germline V gene. CDR3 bases: TGTGCCAGCATTCCGACTCCGTTTTCGGCCCAGTACTTC. It codes for CASIPTPFSAQYF.

V is TRBV4-1 and J is TRBJ2-7; D may be TRBD2 (5 bases). V dropped 3 bases and J dropped 2 bases, with 14 bases sitting between them. The V gene's germline CDR1 is MGHRA and CDR2 YSYEKL. The CDR3 has 15 residues. The CDR3 DNA reads as TGCGCCAGCAGCCACACGTCGCTAGCTACCTACGAGCAGTACTTC. The encoded protein is CASSHTSLATYEQYF.

V gene TRBV7-2 combines with J gene TRBJ1-1; the match to TRBD1 covers 10 bases. V was pared by 3 bases and J by 2 bases, with 9 bases of the junction left unmatched. The CDR3 spans 17 residues. Looked up from germline, CDR1 is SGHTA and CDR2 is FQGNSA. The CDR3 DNA reads as TGTGCCAGCAGCTTCATGACAGGGGGCCTCTTAAACACTGAAGCTTTCTTT. Translated, it gives CASSFMTGGLLNTEAFF.

This clone was detected only once. The gene calls are TRBV19 and TRBJ1-5; D not certain. Trimming pared 7 bases from V and 0 bases from J, leaving 13 bases between. CDR3 length: 15 amino acids. CDR1 is LNHDA and CDR2 is SQIVND in the germline V gene (reference sequence). CDR3 in DNA: TGTGCCAGTATAGACAACTTCTATAGCAATCAGCCCCAGCATTTT. Its translation is CASIDNFYSNQPQHF. Complete variable domain (other parts from reference TRBV19 and TRBJ1-5): DGGITQSPKYLFRKEGQNVTLSCEQNLNHDAMYWYRQDPGQGLRLIYYSQIVNDFQKGDIAEGYSVSREKKESFPLTVTSAQKNPTAFYLCASIDNFYSNQPQHFGDGTRLSIL.

This chain links TRBV4-1 with TRBJ2-7, with 10 bases matching TRBD1. The CDR3 is 16 amino acids. With V trimmed by 3 bases and J by 6 bases, 11 bases remained unmatched. Germline V gene lookup returns CDR1 MGHRA and CDR2 YSYEKL. DNA for the CDR3: TGCGCCAGCAGCCAGGGGCCGGGACAGGGGTTAGGCGAGCAGTACTTC. Translated: CASSQGPGQGLGEQYF.

The chain couples TRBV5-1 to TRBJ2-7; D is possibly TRBD1 (6 bases). This CDR3 is built from 14 residues. V was pared by 0 bases and J by 3 bases, with 10 bases between. CDR1 SGHRS and CDR2 YFSETQ come from the germline V gene. CDR3 sequence reads: CASSLEQGYYEQYF. In DNA, the CDR3 is TGCGCCAGCAGCTTGGAACAGGGATACTACGAGCAGTACTTC.

Concerning this clone: One junction end does not reproduce the germline sequence, and a read error may be involved. The rearrangement joins TRBV7-7 to TRBJ2-1; D gene uncertain. The CDR3 extends over 13 amino acids. The germline gives CDR1 SSHAT, CDR2 FNYEAQ (reference sequence). The CDR3 sequence is CASSLSPRNEQFF. The CDR3, as DNA: TGTGCTAGCAGCTTATCTCCGCGGAATGAGCAGTTCTTC.

This clone was detected only a few times. The V and J genes are TRBV6-1 and TRBJ1-3; D not resolved. The CDR3 contains 12 residues. Germline lookup yields CDR1 MNHNS and CDR2 SASEGT. Trimming took 2 bases from V and 8 from J, leaving 7 bases between them. The chain's CDR3 is CASSEHGDTIYF. DNA of the CDR3: TGTGCCAGCAGTGAACACGGGGACACCATATATTTT.

This clone was counted a few times. This chain uses TRBV27 with TRBJ2-5; a weak D match, TRBD1 (8 bases). Germline V gene sequence: CDR1 MNHEY, CDR2 SMNVEV (reference sequence). The germline V and J ends were trimmed by 0 bases and 7 bases, with 12 bases remaining between them. CDR3 length equals 14 residues. CDR3 amino acids: CASSLSTGEGTQYF. CDR3 sequence (DNA): TGTGCCAGCAGTTTATCGACAGGGGAGGGGACCCAGTACTTC.

This rearrangement joins TRBV5-4 to TRBJ2-2; D is undetermined. CDR3 length: 13 amino acids. The germline V gene encodes CDR1 SGHNT and CDR2 YYREEE (reference sequence). The V end was cut by 2 bases, the J end by 3 bases, with 5 bases between. As DNA, the CDR3 is TGTGCCAGCAGCTTTCCAGACACCGGGGAGCTGTTTTTT. It is translated as CASSFPDTGELFF. The full variable domain, in which reference TRBV5-4 and TRBJ2-2 provide the parts outside the CDR3, is ETGVTQSPTHLIKTRGQQVTLRCSSQSGHNTVSWYQQALGQGPQFIFQYYREEENGRGNFPPRFSGLQFPNYSSELNVNALELDDSALYLCASSFPDTGELFFGEGSRLTVL.

The chain carries TRBV18 and TRBJ2-6; TRBD1 matches at 7 bases. V shed 5 bases and J 4 bases; nucleotides not matched to a gene: 11. This CDR3 region has 17 residues. CDR1 is KGHSH and CDR2 is LQKENI in the germline V gene. The CDR3: CASSKPGQPSGANVLTF. The CDR3, as DNA: TGTGCCAGCTCAAAGCCGGGACAGCCATCCGGGGCCAACGTCCTGACTTTC. The complete variable domain, with remaining parts taken from reference TRBV18 and TRBJ2-6, reads NAGVMQNPRHLVRRRGQEARLRCSPMKGHSHVYWYRQLPEEGLKFMVYLQKENIIDESGMPKERFSAEFPKEGPSILRIQQVVRGDSAAYFCASSKPGQPSGANVLTFGAGSRLTVL.

The chain is built from TRBV27 and TRBJ2-7; 9 nucleotides line up with TRBD1. With 4 bases clipped from V and 3 bases from J, the junction kept 7 bases outside the gene matches. Germline V gene lookup returns CDR1 MNHEY and CDR2 SMNVEV (reference sequence). CDR3 length equals 15 residues. CDR3 nucleotide sequence: TGTGCCAGCAGTTACGATCGACAGGGGGGCTACGAGCAGTACTTC. As protein: CASSYDRQGGYEQYF.

The V call is TRBV7-3, the J call TRBJ2-2; 12 positions match TRBD1. The germline CDR1 and CDR2 sequences are SGHTA and FQGTGA. This CDR3 is built from 18 residues. V lost 6 bases, J lost 2 bases, and 10 bases stayed unmatched. CDR3 nucleotides: TGTGCCAGCAGTTTCTCGGGACAGGGGGCGAATAACACCGGGGAGCTGTTTTTT. Its protein is CASSFSGQGANNTGELFF.